These 11 T cell receptor beta chains share one sample of origin, sequenced in a study of blood T cell repertoires in COVID-19. The table came from immunoSEQ multiplex PCR; TCRdb's copy has only in-frame clones and leaves some out. The sample has approximately 300,000 clones; around 90% are singletons. The sample was PBMCs or T cells enriched from blood (not recorded which). These receptors were collected from a man aged 60 to 69 who had recovered from COVID-19.

This clone has only a few counts. The rearrangement uses TRBV5-4 and TRBJ1-5; the D is unclear. The CDR3 runs 16 residues. Germline V CDR1 and CDR2: SGHNT, YYREEE (reference sequence). V lost 0 bases, J lost 0 bases, and 10 bases lay in between. The CDR3 reads CASSLGAPDSNQPQHF. CDR3 DNA: TGTGCCAGCAGCTTGGGGGCACCTGATAGCAATCAGCCCCAGCATTTT.

This clone was seen only a few times. This chain joins TRBV5-1 and TRBJ1-4; TRBD1 aligns across 7 bases. V gave up 4 bases and J gave up 3 bases; unmatched junction bases: 0. Germline loops: CDR1 SGHRS, CDR2 YFSETQ. The CDR3 is made up of 13 amino acids. The CDR3 spells CASSGTANEKLFF. The CDR3, as DNA: TGCGCCAGCAGCGGGACAGCTAATGAAAAACTGTTTTTT.

The V call is TRBV9, the J call TRBJ1-2; unclear D gene. Germline lookup yields CDR1 SGDLS and CDR2 YYNGEE. The CDR3 is 16 residues long. V dropped 0 bases and J dropped 4 bases, with 16 bases sitting between them. The CDR3 protein is CASSVETAAYPYGYTF. The CDR3 DNA reads TGTGCCAGCAGCGTAGAAACCGCCGCCTATCCCTATGGCTACACCTTC.

The J gene is TRBJ1-2, the V gene TRBV5-1, with 12 bases fitting TRBD1. The V and J ends lost 4 bases and 1 base, in that order; junction bases with no gene match: 11. This CDR3 comprises 18 residues. Germline values: CDR1 SGHRS, CDR2 YFSETQ. The CDR3 loop reads CASSAGQGATSYNYGYTF. The CDR3 DNA is TGCGCCAGCAGCGCGGGACAGGGGGCAACCAGCTATAACTATGGCTACACCTTC.

The chain couples TRBV20-1 to TRBJ1-2; TRBD1 aligns across 9 bases. CDR1 and CDR2 from the germline V gene are DFQATT and SNEGSKA (reference sequence). V trimming: 3 bases; J trimming: 3 bases; junction bases outside the gene matches: 5. CDR3 length: 14 residues. Written as DNA, the CDR3 is TGCAGTGCTAGTTCCAGGACAGGGGACTATGGCTACACCTTC. This gives the protein CSASSRTGDYGYTF.

On this clone: Other DNA sequences in the same sample also yield this CDR3. The rearrangement uses TRBV9 and TRBJ2-2, with 12 positions matching TRBD2. The CDR3 sequence is 16 residues long. The V segment lost 2 bases and the J segment 1 base; nucleotides outside the gene matches: 0. The germline gives CDR1 SGDLS, CDR2 YYNGEE. The CDR3 DNA sequence: TGTGCCAGCAGCGTGGGACTAGCGGGGAACACCGGGGAGCTGTTTTTT. Its protein product is CASSVGLAGNTGELFF.

The gene calls are TRBV5-4 and TRBJ1-2; 7 positions match TRBD1. V dropped 3 bases and J dropped 8; count of bases not matched to a gene: 10. The CDR3 length is 14 residues. Germline V lookup: CDR1 SGHNT, CDR2 YYREEE (reference sequence). CDR3 nucleotide sequence: TGTGCCAGCAGCTCAGACAGGGCCTTTAACGGCTACACCTTC. The encoded protein is CASSSDRAFNGYTF.

V and J are TRBV6-5 and TRBJ1-5, with no clear D. V gave up 0 bases and J gave up 2 bases, with 8 bases separating them. Germline V gene lookup returns CDR1 MNHEY and CDR2 SVGAGI. This CDR3 has 15 residues. The CDR3 DNA follows: TGTGCCAGCAGTTACTCGTTTTCGGGCAATCAGCCCCAGCATTTT. Protein: CASSYSFSGNQPQHF.

Here the CDR3 DNA reads TGTGCCAGCAGTTACTCAGGACTAGCTTCGACCTACGAGCAGTACTTC. It is translated as CASSYSGLASTYEQYF. The chain links TRBV6-5 to TRBJ2-7; 8 bases line up with TRBD2. There are 16 residues in the CDR3. With 0 bases clipped from V and 2 bases from J, the junction kept 6 bases outside the gene matches. CDR1 and CDR2 (germline): MNHEY, SVGAGI.

V and J are TRBV5-1 and TRBJ2-7, with 8 positions matching TRBD1. CDR3 size: 13 residues. Germline V gene data show CDR1 as SGHRS and CDR2 as YFSETQ. Trimming removed 5 bases from V and 1 base from J; junction bases left unmatched: 2. CDR3 residues: CASRRDRSYEQYF. DNA for the CDR3: TGCGCCAGCAGACGGGACAGGTCCTACGAGCAGTACTTC.

This chain links TRBV19 with TRBJ1-5; maybe TRBD1 (5 bases). This CDR3 has 14 residues. With 5 bases removed from V and 5 bases from J, the gap between germline ends came to 13 bases. Per germline, CDR1 LNHDA and CDR2 SQIVND (reference sequence). CDR3: CASSFSQGHQPQHF. In DNA form, the CDR3 reads TGTGCCAGTAGTTTTAGCCAGGGCCATCAGCCCCAGCATTTT. Full variable domain (outside the CDR3, taken from reference TRBV19 and TRBJ1-5): DGGITQSPKYLFRKEGQNVTLSCEQNLNHDAMYWYRQDPGQGLRLIYYSQIVNDFQKGDIAEGYSVSREKKESFPLTVTSAQKNPTAFYLCASSFSQGHQPQHFGDGTRLSIL.